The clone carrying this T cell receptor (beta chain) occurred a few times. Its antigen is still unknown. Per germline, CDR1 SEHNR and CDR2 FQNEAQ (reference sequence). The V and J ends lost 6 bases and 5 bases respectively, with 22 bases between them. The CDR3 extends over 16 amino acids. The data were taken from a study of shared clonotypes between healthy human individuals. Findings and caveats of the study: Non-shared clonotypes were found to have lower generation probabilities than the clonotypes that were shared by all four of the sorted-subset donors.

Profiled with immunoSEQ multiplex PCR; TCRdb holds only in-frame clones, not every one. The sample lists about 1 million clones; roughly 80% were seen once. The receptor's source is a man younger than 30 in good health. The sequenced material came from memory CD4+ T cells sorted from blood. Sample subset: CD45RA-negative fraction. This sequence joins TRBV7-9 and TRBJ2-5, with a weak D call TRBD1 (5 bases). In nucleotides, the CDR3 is TGTGCCAGCAGTTCACCTAGATCCAGGGTGGGGGAGACCCAGTACTTC. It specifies CASSSPRSRVGETQYF. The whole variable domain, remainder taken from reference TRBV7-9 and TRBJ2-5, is DTGVSQNPRHKITKRGQNVTFRCDPISEHNRLYWYRQTLGQGPEFLTYFQNEAQLEKSRLLSDRFSAERPKGSFSTLEIQRTEQGDSAMYLCASSSPRSRVGETQYFGPGTRLLVL.